These T cell receptor beta chains were read from a single sample in a study of blood T cell repertoires in COVID-19. Method: immunoSEQ multiplex PCR; TCRdb's copy keeps in-frame clones and lacks some. The sample lists over 130,000 clones; approximately 90% were seen once. Material for sequencing was peripheral blood. These receptors were taken from a woman older than 75 with acute or convalescent COVID-19. The CDR3 runs from the conserved cysteine through the conserved F or W. D genes are given only for firm matches. The size field is filled for only some rows; it gives once, few, many or a size class.

TRBJ1-6 TRBV6-1 NA NA TGTGCCAGCAGTGAAAGATGGGTGCGTGAGGCGAATTCACCCCTCCACTTT CASSERWVREANSPLHF
TRBJ1-4 TRBV3-1/TRBV3-2 NA NA TGTGCCAGCAGCCAAGCGACAGGACTGGGTGAAAAACTGTTTTTT CASSQATGLGEKLFF
TRBJ2-3 TRBV2 NA NA TGTGCCAGCACCATGAGGGTACTTACAGATACGCAGTATTTT CASTMRVLTDTQYF
TRBJ1-1 TRBV5-6 NA NA TGTGCCAGCAGCTTGGGCCCCCAGTTGCGGGCTTCGAACACTGAAGCTTTCTTT CASSLGPQLRASNTEAFF
TRBJ1-6 TRBV23-1 NA NA TGCGCCAGCAGTCATCATCGGGATTCAGGCAATTCACCCCTCCACTTT CASSHHRDSGNSPLHF
TRBJ2-1 TRBV7-9 NA TRBD2 TGTGCCAGCAGTAGGACTAGCGGGGCCCTCCGCTCCTACAATGAGCAGTTCTTC CASSRTSGALRSYNEQFF
TRBJ1-2 TRBV7-9 NA NA TGTGCCAGCAGCTTAGGGCGGAACTATGGCTACACCTTC CASSLGRNYGYTF
TRBJ2-7 TRBV11-2 NA NA TGTGCCAGCAGCTTAGCCCCAGACGTCAGGATCTACGAGCAGTACTTC CASSLAPDVRIYEQYF
TRBJ2-5 TRBV10-1 NA TRBD2 TGCGCCAGCGCAAGGACTAGCGGGGGGCCGGAGACCCAGTACTTC CASARTSGGPETQYF
TRBJ1-1 TRBV10-3 NA NA TGTGCCATCAAACGGGGGGCAGGGACTGAAGCTTTCTTT CAIKRGAGTEAFF
TRBJ1-5 TRBV6-5 NA NA TGTGCCAGCAGAGGCGGGGGTGGCAATCAGCCCCAGCATTTT CASRGGGGNQPQHF
TRBJ1-2 TRBV12-3/TRBV12-4 NA NA TGTGCCAGCAGTTTTCAGGACTATGGCTACACCTTC CASSFQDYGYTF
TRBJ1-1 TRBV18 NA NA TGTGCCAGCTCCCTCGAGGACACTGAAGCTTTCTTT CASSLEDTEAFF
TRBJ1-1 TRBV4-1 NA TRBD1 TGCGCCAGCAGCCAAGATCAGGACAGGGGGTCCGCTTTCTTT CASSQDQDRGSAFF
TRBJ2-7 TRBV7-2 NA NA TGTGCCAGCAGGCTATGGCCCATCGCAGGGATGGGCGAGCAGTACTTC CASRLWPIAGMGEQYF
TRBJ2-1 TRBV5-1 NA TRBD1 TGCGCCGGGGGGACCGAACCGGGACAGGGGAATGAGCAGTTCTTC CAGGTEPGQGNEQFF
TRBJ1-1 TRBV29-1 NA TRBD1 TGCAGCGTCTCGAAGGGACAGAACCATTTTCAAGCTTTCTTT CSVSKGQNHFQAFF
TRBJ2-3 TRBV11-3 NA NA TGTGCCAGCAGCTTAGATCAGGCAGATACGCAGTATTTT CASSLDQADTQYF
TRBJ2-3 TRBV6-1 NA TRBD2 TGTGCCAGCAGTGAAACCGCGGGGGGGCCGGATGATACGCAGTATTTT CASSETAGGPDDTQYF
TRBJ1-1 TRBV5-1 NA NA TGCGCCAGCTCGACCCCAGGGCTGGCGGAAGCTTTCTTT CASSTPGLAEAFF
TRBJ2-5 TRBV19 few NA TGTGCCAGTAGTCCCCAGGCGGGAGAGACCCAGTACTTC CASSPQAGETQYF
TRBJ2-7 TRBV12-5 NA NA TGTGCTAGTGGTACCTGGACAGTCTCCTACGAGCAGTACTTC CASGTWTVSYEQYF
TRBJ1-4 TRBV21-1 NA NA TGTGCCAGCAGCAGTCAGGGAAGAACTAATGAAAAACTGTTTTTT CASSSQGRTNEKLFF
TRBJ1-1 TRBV7-2 NA TRBD1 TGTGCCAGCAGCTTCGGGACAGGGAGGAACACTGAAGCTTTCTTT CASSFGTGRNTEAFF
TRBJ1-6 TRBV18 NA TRBD1 TGTGCCAGCTCACCTGGGACAGGGAATTCACCCCTCCACTTT CASSPGTGNSPLHF
TRBJ2-5 TRBV11-2 NA TRBD1 TGTGCCAGCAGCCGGACAGGGGAAGTAGGTCAAGAGACCCAGTACTTC CASSRTGEVGQETQYF
TRBJ2-7 TRBV4-1 NA TRBD2 TGCGCCAGCAGCCAGACACTCGGGACTAGCTCCTACGAGCAGTACTTC CASSQTLGTSSYEQYF
TRBJ1-2 TRBV5-1 once NA TGCGCCAGCAGCTGGGGCGCGTATGGCTACACCTTC CASSWGAYGYTF
TRBJ2-4 TRBV7-2 NA NA TGTGCCAGCAGCTTAAGGGGAGCCAAAAACATTCAGTACTTC CASSLRGAKNIQYF
TRBJ1-1 TRBV2 NA NA TGTGCCAGCAGTCGGGATGGGAACACTGAAGCTTTCTTT CASSRDGNTEAFF
TRBJ1-1 TRBV7-2 NA TRBD1 TGTGCCAGCAGCGGCCCAAGGGGGCTTATGAACACTGAAGCTTTCTTT CASSGPRGLMNTEAFF
TRBJ2-5 TRBV2 NA NA TGTGCCAGCAGTGATGATGGGGCCCCTACCGTAGCCCAGTACTTC CASSDDGAPTVAQYF
TRBJ2-1 TRBV2 NA TRBD1 TGTGCCAGCAGTTTTGGGACAGGGGGCAATGAGCAGTTCTTC CASSFGTGGNEQFF
TRBJ1-2 TRBV9 NA NA TGTGCCAGCAGACCTCCCGGGACTCTAAACTATGGCTACACCTTC CASRPPGTLNYGYTF
TRBJ1-6 TRBV7-6 NA TRBD1 TGTGCCAGCAGCTTAGGGACAGGGTACGATTCACCCCTCCACTTT CASSLGTGYDSPLHF
TRBJ2-7 TRBV18 NA NA TGTGCCAGCTCACCACTGGGGACTTATACCTACGAGCAGTACTTC CASSPLGTYTYEQYF
TRBJ1-1 TRBV19 NA NA TGTGCCAGTAGTTCCGCCAGGGATAACACTGAAGCTTTCTTT CASSSARDNTEAFF
TRBJ1-2 TRBV27 NA NA TGTGCCAGCAGTGCTCGGGGGAATGGCTACACCTTC CASSARGNGYTF
TRBJ1-1 TRBV28 NA TRBD1 TGTGCCAGCACGCAGACAGGGGGAGAAGCTTTCTTT CASTQTGGEAFF
TRBJ2-5 TRBV7-2 NA TRBD2 TGTGCCAGCAGCTTAGGCTGGAGGTCCGGGACTAGCGGGGGAGCGGCCCAGTACTTC CASSLGWRSGTSGGAAQYF
TRBJ1-1 TRBV10-3 once NA TGTGCCATCAACAACGGAAGGGGGTACACTGAAGCTTTCTTT CAINNGRGYTEAFF
TRBJ2-5 TRBV5-1 NA TRBD2 TGCGCCAGCAGCTTTGGAACTAGCGATGAGACCCAGTACTTC CASSFGTSDETQYF
TRBJ1-4 TRBV28 once TRBD1 TGTGCCAGCAGTTTCGCAGGGGGTGGGAATGAAAAACTGTTTTTT CASSFAGGGNEKLFF
TRBJ2-5 TRBV7-9 NA NA TGTGCCAGCAGCTTAGTGCCCACAGAGTATGAGACCCAGTACTTC CASSLVPTEYETQYF
TRBJ1-5 TRBV11-2 NA NA TGTGCCAGCAGCCCCGCGGGGGGTTTGGGTCAGCCCCAGCATTTT CASSPAGGLGQPQHF
TRBJ2-7 TRBV21-1 once NA TGTGCCAGCACCGAACAGGGGGCACACGGCGAGCAGTACTTC CASTEQGAHGEQYF
TRBJ2-5 TRBV7-2 NA TRBD2 TGTGCCAGCAGCGCCTTAAAAAGCGGGGCCCAAGAGACCCAGTACTTC CASSALKSGAQETQYF
TRBJ1-2 TRBV9 NA TRBD1 TGTGCCAGCAGCATGGGACAGGGAAACTATGGCTACACCTTC CASSMGQGNYGYTF
TRBJ1-1 TRBV2 once TRBD1 TGTGCCAGCCAAACACAGGGGATGAGCACTGAAGCTTTCTTT CASQTQGMSTEAFF
TRBJ1-3 TRBV11-2 NA TRBD1 TGTGCCAGCAGCTTATCACAGGGGCCCTCTGGAAACACCATATATTTT CASSLSQGPSGNTIYF
TRBJ1-2 TRBV7-2 NA TRBD1 TGTGCCAGCAGCTTAGCGGGGACAGGGAACTATGGCTACACCTTC CASSLAGTGNYGYTF
TRBJ1-1 TRBV11-1 NA NA TGTGCCAGCAGCTTCGGCGGGACTAACACTGAAGCTTTCTTT CASSFGGTNTEAFF
TRBJ1-2 TRBV6-5 NA NA TGTGCCAGCCGGGAGCTGGCCTATGGCTACACCTTC CASRELAYGYTF
TRBJ2-2 TRBV3-1/TRBV3-2 NA NA TGTGCCAGCTCCGTTAACAGGAACACCGGGGAGCTGTTTTTT CASSVNRNTGELFF